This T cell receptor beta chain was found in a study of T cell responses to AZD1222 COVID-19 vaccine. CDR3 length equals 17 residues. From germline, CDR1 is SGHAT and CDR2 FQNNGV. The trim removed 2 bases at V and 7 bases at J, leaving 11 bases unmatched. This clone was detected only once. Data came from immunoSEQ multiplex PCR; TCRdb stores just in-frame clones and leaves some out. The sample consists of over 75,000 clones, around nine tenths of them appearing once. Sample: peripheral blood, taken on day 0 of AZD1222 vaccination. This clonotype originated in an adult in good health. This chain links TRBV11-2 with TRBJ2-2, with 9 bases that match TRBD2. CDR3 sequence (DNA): TGTGCCAGCAGCTTATTGTTCTGGCGGGAGGGCCACGGGGAGCTGTTTTTT. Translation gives CASSLLFWREGHGELFF.